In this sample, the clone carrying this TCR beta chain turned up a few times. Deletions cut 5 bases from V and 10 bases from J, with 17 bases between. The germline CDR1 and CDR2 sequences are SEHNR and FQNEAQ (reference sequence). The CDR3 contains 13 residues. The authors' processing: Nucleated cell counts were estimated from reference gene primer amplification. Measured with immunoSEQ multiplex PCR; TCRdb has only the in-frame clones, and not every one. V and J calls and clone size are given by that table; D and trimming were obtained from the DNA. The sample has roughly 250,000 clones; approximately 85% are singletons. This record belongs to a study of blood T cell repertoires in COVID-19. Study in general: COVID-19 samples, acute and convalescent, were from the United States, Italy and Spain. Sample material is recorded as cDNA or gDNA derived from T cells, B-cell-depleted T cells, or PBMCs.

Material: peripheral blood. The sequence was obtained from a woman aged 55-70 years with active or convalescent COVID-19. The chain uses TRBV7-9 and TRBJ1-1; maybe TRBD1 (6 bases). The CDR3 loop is CASSPGTPNGAFF. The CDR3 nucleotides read TGTGCCAGCAGCCCCGGGACACCCAACGGAGCTTTCTTT.